These 13 T cell receptor beta chains originate from one sample sequenced in a study of T cells in Graves' hyperthyroidism and ophthalmopathy. Regions amplified from RNA transcripts were the TCR beta CDR3 regions. HTBI primers were the set used in a first-round RT-PCR of the TCR CDR3. Each CDR3 protein gets one entry after TCRdb re-called the multiplex PCR reads with MiXCR. In the table there are 600,000 or so distinct CDR3 sequences, about 14% of which are singletons. The specimen sequenced was blood. The receptors stem from a woman aged 18-30 years with Graves' ophthalmopathy.

The chain uses TRBV24-1 and TRBJ2-3; TRBD1 agrees at 7 bases. Germline assignment: CDR1 KGHDR and CDR2 SFDVKD. CDR3 length: 14 amino acids. Trimming at V came to 2 bases and at J to 4 bases, leaving 2 bases not matched to a gene. CDR3 bases: TGTGCCACCAGTGATTCTACAGGGGCAGATACGCAGTATTTT. Encoded protein: CATSDSTGADTQYF.

This clonotype was seen many times. V and J are TRBV7-9 and TRBJ1-1; D remains ambiguous. V was pared by 1 base and J by 4 bases, with 10 bases between. This CDR3 contains 14 residues. Germline-derived CDR1 and CDR2 are SEHNR and FQNEAQ (reference sequence). CDR3: CASSLEAGITEAFF. CDR3 in DNA: TGTGCCAGCAGCTTAGAGGCCGGGATCACTGAAGCTTTCTTT. Full variable domain (outside the CDR3, taken from reference TRBV7-9 and TRBJ1-1): DTGVSQNPRHKITKRGQNVTFRCDPISEHNRLYWYRQTLGQGPEFLTYFQNEAQLEKSRLLSDRFSAERPKGSFSTLEIQRTEQGDSAMYLCASSLEAGITEAFFGQGTRLTVV.

The rearrangement links TRBV7-6 to TRBJ2-1, with D possibly being TRBD2 (6 bases). Germline CDR1 and CDR2: SGHVS and FNYEAQ. V lost 8 bases, J lost 6 bases, and 14 bases lay in between. The CDR3 has 13 residues. CDR3 in amino acids: CASGREWGNEQFF. DNA for the CDR3: TGTGCCAGCGGCCGGGAGTGGGGCAATGAGCAGTTCTTC.

This clonotype was counted at least ten times. The CDR3 sequence is CASSQQAGEVETQYF. CDR3 bases: TGTGCCAGCAGCCAACAAGCGGGAGAAGTGGAGACCCAGTACTTC. V usage is TRBV7-3 and J usage is TRBJ2-5; TRBD2 matches 8 bases. J lost 5 bases, V lost 5 bases, and 10 bases had no gene match. This CDR3 is 15 amino acids long. The germline V gene has CDR1 SGHTA and CDR2 FQGTGA.

This clonotype showed up many times. The V gene is TRBV5-1, the J gene TRBJ1-5; D not resolved. There are 15 residues in the CDR3. V was trimmed by 0 bases and J by 5 bases, leaving 12 bases between them. CDR1 and CDR2 from the germline V gene are SGHRS and YFSETQ. CDR3 residues: CASSLEGRADQPQHF. Here the CDR3 DNA reads TGCGCCAGCAGCTTGGAAGGGCGGGCCGATCAGCCCCAGCATTTT.

This clonotype was counted at least ten times. The chain has TRBV12-5 and TRBJ2-3, with D perhaps matching TRBD1 or TRBD2 (5 bases each). The germline gives CDR1 LGHNT, CDR2 FRNRAP. V was cut by 3 bases and J by 4 bases, with 8 bases left in between. There are 13 residues in the CDR3. Here the CDR3 reads CASGFQGPDTQYF. The CDR3 DNA reads TGTGCTAGTGGTTTCCAGGGACCAGATACGCAGTATTTT.

This chain uses TRBV20-1 with TRBJ2-7; perhaps TRBD1 as D (6 bases). Trimming cost V 8 bases and J 0 bases, with 17 bases left between them. The CDR3 extends over 14 amino acids. Germline V lookup: CDR1 DFQATT, CDR2 SNEGSKA (reference sequence). In nucleotides, the CDR3 is TGCAGTTCCTGGACAGCCGATAGCTCCTACGAGCAGTACTTC. Translation: CSSWTADSSYEQYF.

The rearrangement joins TRBV12-3 or TRBV12-4 to TRBJ2-4; D may be TRBD1 (6 bases). This CDR3 comprises 17 residues. Trimming took off 5 bases at V and 5 bases at J, with 22 bases between the two ends. The chain's CDR3 is CASSPKGGSIVQNIQYF. Here the CDR3 DNA reads TGTGCCAGCAGTCCTAAAGGGGGATCGATCGTCCAAAACATTCAGTACTTC.

This clonotype was counted many times. The chain carries TRBV6-1 and TRBJ2-7, with D perhaps matching TRBD1 (6 bases). CDR3 length equals 14 residues. Trimming cost V 10 bases and J 4 bases, with 20 bases left between them. In germline, CDR1 is MNHNS, CDR2 SASEGT. The CDR3 nucleotides read TGTGCCAACGAATCTTGGGGGCCTGTTTACGAGCAGTACTTC. This gives the protein CANESWGPVYEQYF.

This clonotype was seen ten or more times. In nucleotides, the CDR3 is TGTGCCAGCAGTGAAACGACAGCCAGCTCCTACGAGCAGTACTTC. Translation gives CASSETTASSYEQYF. The rearrangement links TRBV6-1 to TRBJ2-7, with D possibly TRBD1 on 5 matching bases. Germline CDR1 reads MNHNS; CDR2 reads SASEGT. The CDR3 consists of 15 residues. V was clipped by 2 bases and J by 0 bases, with 11 bases between them.

This chain connects TRBV27 to TRBJ1-2; D ambiguous. V lost 0 bases, J lost 4 bases, and 9 bases lay in between. The V gene's germline CDR1 is MNHEY and CDR2 SMNVEV (reference sequence). This CDR3 has 14 amino acids. CDR3 sequence: CASSLSPLFYGYTF. The CDR3 DNA is TGTGCCAGCAGTTTATCGCCCCTTTTCTATGGCTACACCTTC.

V gene TRBV5-4 combines with J gene TRBJ1-2, with 7 bases matching TRBD1. The J segment lost 1 base and the V segment lost 0 bases, leaving 3 bases of the junction unmatched. The germline V gene encodes CDR1 SGHNT and CDR2 YYREEE (reference sequence). CDR3 length: 15 amino acids. The chain's CDR3 is CASSLGQGYNYGYTF. The CDR3, as DNA: TGTGCCAGCAGCTTGGGACAGGGTTATAACTATGGCTACACCTTC.

This clonotype came up many times. The CDR3 nucleotides are TGTGCCAGCAGACAGGGGGCGAACACTGAAGCTTTCTTT. This gives the protein CASRQGANTEAFF. The V call is TRBV6-1, the J call TRBJ1-1, with 9 positions matching TRBD1. The CDR3 consists of 13 residues. Germline V CDR1 and CDR2: MNHNS, SASEGT. The V segment lost 6 bases and the J segment 1 base; nucleotides outside the gene matches: 0.